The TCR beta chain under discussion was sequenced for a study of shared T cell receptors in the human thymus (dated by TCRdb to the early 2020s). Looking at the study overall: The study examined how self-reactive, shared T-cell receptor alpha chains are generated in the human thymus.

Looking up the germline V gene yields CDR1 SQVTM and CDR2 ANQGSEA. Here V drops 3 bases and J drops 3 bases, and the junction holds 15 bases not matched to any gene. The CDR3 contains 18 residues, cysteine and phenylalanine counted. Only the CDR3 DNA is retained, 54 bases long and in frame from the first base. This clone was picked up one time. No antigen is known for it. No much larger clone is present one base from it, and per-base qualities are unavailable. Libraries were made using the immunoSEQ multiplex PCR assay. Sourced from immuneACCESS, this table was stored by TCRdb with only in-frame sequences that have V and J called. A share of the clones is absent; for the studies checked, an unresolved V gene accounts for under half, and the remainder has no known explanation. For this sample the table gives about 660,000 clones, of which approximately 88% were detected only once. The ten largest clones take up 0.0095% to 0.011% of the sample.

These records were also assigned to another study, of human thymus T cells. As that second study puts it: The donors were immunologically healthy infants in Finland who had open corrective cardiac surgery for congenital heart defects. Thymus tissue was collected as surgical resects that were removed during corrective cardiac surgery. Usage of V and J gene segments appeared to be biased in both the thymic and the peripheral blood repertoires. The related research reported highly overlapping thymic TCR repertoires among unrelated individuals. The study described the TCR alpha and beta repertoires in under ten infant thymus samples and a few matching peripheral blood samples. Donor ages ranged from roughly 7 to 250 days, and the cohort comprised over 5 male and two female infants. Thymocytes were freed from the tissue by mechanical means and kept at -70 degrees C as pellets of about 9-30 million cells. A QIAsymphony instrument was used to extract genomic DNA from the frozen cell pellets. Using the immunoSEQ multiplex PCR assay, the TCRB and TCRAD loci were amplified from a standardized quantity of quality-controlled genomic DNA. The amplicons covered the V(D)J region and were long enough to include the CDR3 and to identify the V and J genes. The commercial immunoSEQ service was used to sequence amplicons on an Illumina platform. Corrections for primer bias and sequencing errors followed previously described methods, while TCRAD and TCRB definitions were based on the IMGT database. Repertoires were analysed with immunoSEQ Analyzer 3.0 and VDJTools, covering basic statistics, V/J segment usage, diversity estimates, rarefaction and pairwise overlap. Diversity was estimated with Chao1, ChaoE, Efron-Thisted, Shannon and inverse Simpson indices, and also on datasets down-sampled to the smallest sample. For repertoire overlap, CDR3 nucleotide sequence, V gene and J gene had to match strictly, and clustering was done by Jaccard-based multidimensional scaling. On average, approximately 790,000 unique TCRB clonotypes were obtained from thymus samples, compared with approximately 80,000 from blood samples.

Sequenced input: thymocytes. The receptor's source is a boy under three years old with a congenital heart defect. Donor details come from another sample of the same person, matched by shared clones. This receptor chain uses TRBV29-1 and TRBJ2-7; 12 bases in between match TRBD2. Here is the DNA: TGCAGCGTTGAGGTGCCTACCGGGACTAGCGGGTCCTTCTACGAGCAGTACTTC. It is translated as CSVEVPTGTSGSFYEQYF.